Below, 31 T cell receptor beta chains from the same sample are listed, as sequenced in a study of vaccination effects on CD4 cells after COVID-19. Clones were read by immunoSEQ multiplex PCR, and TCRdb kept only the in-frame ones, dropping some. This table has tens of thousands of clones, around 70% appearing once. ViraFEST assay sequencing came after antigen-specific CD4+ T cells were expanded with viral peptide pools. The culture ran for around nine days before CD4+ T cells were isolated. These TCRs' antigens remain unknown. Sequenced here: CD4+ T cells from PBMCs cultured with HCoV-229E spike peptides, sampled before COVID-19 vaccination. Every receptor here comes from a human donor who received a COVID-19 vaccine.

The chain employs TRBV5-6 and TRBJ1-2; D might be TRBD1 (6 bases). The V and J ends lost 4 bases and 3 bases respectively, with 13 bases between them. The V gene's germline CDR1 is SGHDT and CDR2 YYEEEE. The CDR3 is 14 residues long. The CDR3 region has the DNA TGTGCCAGCAGCCCCCAGACAGGATACTATGGCTACACCTTC. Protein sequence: CASSPQTGYYGYTF.

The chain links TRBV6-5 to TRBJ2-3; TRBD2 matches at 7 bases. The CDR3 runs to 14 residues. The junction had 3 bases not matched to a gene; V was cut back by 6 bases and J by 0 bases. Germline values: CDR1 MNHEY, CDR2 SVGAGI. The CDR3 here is CASRREFSTDTQYF. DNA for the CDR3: TGTGCCAGCAGGCGGGAGTTCAGCACAGATACGCAGTATTTT.

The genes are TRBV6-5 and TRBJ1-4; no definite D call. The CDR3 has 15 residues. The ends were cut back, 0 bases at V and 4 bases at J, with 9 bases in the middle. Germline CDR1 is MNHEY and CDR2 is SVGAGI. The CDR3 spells CASSYSWSYNEKLFF. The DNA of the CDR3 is TGTGCCAGCAGTTACTCTTGGAGCTATAATGAAAAACTGTTTTTT.

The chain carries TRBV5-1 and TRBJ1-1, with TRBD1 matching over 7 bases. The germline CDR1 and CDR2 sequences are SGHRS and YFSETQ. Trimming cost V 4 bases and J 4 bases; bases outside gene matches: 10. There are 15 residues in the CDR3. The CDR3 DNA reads TGCGCCAGCAGCCCGTCCGGTCAGGGGGGCACTGAAGCTTTCTTT. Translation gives CASSPSGQGGTEAFF.

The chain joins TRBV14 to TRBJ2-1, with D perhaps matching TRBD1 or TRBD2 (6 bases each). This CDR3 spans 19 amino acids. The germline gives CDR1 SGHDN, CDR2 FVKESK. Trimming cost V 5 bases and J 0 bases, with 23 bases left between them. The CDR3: CASSRRGAGDSSSYNEQFF. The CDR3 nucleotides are TGTGCCAGCAGCAGGAGAGGGGCAGGGGACTCGAGCTCCTACAATGAGCAGTTCTTC.

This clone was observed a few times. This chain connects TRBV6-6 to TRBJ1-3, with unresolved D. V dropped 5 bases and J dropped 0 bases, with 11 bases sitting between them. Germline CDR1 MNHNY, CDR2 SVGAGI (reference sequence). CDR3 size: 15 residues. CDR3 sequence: CASSIQVGSGNTIYF. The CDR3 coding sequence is TGTGCCAGCAGTATCCAAGTCGGCTCTGGAAACACCATATATTTT.

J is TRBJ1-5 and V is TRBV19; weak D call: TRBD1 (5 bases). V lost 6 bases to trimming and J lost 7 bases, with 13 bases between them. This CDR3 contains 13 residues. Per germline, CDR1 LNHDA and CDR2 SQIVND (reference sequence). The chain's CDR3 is CASRRLSGQPQHF. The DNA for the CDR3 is TGTGCCAGTAGGCGATTATCAGGGCAGCCCCAGCATTTT.

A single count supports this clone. The CDR3 sequence: CASSYPTGGNNYGYTF. The CDR3 coding sequence is TGTGCCAGCAGTTACCCCACAGGGGGTAATAACTATGGCTACACCTTC. J is TRBJ1-2 and V is TRBV6-2 or TRBV6-3; 8 nucleotides line up with TRBD1. Germline assignment: CDR1 MNHEY and CDR2 SVGEGT. V lost 2 bases to trimming and J lost 1 base; unmatched junction nucleotides: 6. This CDR3 contains 16 residues.

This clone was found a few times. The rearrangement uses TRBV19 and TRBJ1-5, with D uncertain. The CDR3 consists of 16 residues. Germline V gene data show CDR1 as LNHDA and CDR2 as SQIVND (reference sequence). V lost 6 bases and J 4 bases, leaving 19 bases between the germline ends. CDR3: CASSGGLVGGNQPQHF. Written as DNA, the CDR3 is TGTGCCAGTAGCGGAGGTTTGGTAGGAGGGAATCAGCCCCAGCATTTT.

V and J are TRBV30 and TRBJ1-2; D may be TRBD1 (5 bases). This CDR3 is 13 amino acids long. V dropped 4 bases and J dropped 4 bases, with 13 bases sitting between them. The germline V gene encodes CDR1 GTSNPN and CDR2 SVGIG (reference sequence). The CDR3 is CAWTRQLGYGYTF. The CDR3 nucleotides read TGTGCCTGGACAAGACAGCTTGGCTATGGCTACACCTTC.

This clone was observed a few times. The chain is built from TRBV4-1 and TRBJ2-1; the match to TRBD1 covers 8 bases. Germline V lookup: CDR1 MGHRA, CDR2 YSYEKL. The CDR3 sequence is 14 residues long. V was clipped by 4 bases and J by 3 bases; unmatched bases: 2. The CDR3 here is CASSLGQGYNEQFF. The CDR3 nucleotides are TGCGCCAGCAGCCTTGGACAGGGCTACAATGAGCAGTTCTTC.

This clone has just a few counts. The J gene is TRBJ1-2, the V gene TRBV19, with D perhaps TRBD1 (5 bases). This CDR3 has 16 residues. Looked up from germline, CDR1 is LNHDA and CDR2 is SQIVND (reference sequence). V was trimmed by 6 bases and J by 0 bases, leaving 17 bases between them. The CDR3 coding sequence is TGTGCCAGTAGCCGGGACGCACCGGCGGCTAACTATGGCTACACCTTC. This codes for CASSRDAPAANYGYTF. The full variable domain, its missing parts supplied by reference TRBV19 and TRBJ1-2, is DGGITQSPKYLFRKEGQNVTLSCEQNLNHDAMYWYRQDPGQGLRLIYYSQIVNDFQKGDIAEGYSVSREKKESFPLTVTSAQKNPTAFYLCASSRDAPAANYGYTFGSGTRLTVV.

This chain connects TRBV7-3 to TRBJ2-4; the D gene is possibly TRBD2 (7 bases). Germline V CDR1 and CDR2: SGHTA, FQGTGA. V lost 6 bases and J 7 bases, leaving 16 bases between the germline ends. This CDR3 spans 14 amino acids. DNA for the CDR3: TGTGCCAGCAGTCTCTCGGGGGGCTCGAACATTCAGTACTTC. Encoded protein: CASSLSGGSNIQYF.

DNA of the CDR3: TGTGCCAGCAGTTCGTCTCCTTACAATCAGCCCCAGCATTTT. This codes for CASSSSPYNQPQHF. The chain is built from TRBV6-5 and TRBJ1-5; D gene uncertain. Germline values: CDR1 MNHEY, CDR2 SVGAGI. The CDR3 runs 14 residues. V shed 4 bases and J shed 3 bases, with 10 bases lying between them.

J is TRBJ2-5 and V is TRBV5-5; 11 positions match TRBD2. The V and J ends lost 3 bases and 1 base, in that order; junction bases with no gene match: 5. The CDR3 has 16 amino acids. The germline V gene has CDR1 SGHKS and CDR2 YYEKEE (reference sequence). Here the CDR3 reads CASSYLAGGTQETQYF. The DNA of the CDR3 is TGTGCCAGCAGCTATCTAGCGGGGGGAACCCAAGAGACCCAGTACTTC.

For the CDR3, the DNA is TGTGCCAGCAGCATACAAGAGACCCAGTACTTC. Translated, it gives CASSIQETQYF. V usage is TRBV7-8 and J usage is TRBJ2-5; D is ambiguous. The CDR3 consists of 11 residues. Trimming cost V 5 bases and J 2 bases, with 3 bases left between them. Looked up from germline, CDR1 is SGHVS and CDR2 is FQNEAQ.

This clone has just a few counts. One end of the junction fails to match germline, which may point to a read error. CDR3 residues: CASSITGTRNTGELFF. The CDR3 DNA is TGTGCCAGCAGCATAACCGGGACTAGAAACACCGGGGAGCTGTTTTTT. The V gene is TRBV7-3, the J gene TRBJ2-2, with 8 bases aligning to TRBD2. The CDR3 is 16 residues long. Germline loops: CDR1 SGHTA, CDR2 FQGTGA.

The CDR3: CASSLGQIMNTEAFF. The CDR3 nucleotides read TGTGCCAGCTCGCTCGGACAGATCATGAACACTGAAGCTTTCTTT. The genes are TRBV18 and TRBJ1-1; TRBD1 might be the D (6 bases). The CDR3 contains 15 residues. V was trimmed by 6 bases and J by 0 bases, leaving 14 bases between them. Per the germline V gene, CDR1 is KGHSH and CDR2 is LQKENI.

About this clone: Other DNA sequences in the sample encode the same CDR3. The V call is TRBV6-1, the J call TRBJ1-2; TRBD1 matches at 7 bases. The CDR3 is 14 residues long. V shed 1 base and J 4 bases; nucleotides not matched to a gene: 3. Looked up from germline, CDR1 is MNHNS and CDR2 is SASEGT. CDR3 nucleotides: TGTGCCAGCAGTGAAGAGGCAGGGGGCTATGGCTACACCTTC. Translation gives CASSEEAGGYGYTF.

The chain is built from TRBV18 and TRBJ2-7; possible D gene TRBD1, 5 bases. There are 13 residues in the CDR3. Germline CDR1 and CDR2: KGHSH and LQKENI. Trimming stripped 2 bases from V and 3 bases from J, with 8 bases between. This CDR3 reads CASSPGANYEQYV. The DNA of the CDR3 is TGTGCCAGCTCACCAGGGGCCAACTACGAGCAGTACGTC.

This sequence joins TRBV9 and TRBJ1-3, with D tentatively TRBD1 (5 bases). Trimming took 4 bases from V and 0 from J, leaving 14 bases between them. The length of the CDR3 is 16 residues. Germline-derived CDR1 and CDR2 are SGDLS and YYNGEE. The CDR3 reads CASSPGGDRSGNTIYF. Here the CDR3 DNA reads TGTGCCAGCAGCCCCGGGGGGGACCGCTCTGGAAACACCATATATTTT.

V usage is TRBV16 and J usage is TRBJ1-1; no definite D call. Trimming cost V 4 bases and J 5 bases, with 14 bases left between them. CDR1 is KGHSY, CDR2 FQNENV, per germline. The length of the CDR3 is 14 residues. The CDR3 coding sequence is TGTGCCAGCAGCCCCCCCGGGCAGCGGACTGAAGCTTTCTTT. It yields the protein CASSPPGQRTEAFF.

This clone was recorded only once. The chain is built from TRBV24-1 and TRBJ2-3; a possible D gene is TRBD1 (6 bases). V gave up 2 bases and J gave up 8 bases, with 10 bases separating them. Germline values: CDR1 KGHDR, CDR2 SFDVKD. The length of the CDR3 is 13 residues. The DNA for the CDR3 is TGTGCCACCAGTGATTCAACAGGGTCTACGCAGTATTTT. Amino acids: CATSDSTGSTQYF.

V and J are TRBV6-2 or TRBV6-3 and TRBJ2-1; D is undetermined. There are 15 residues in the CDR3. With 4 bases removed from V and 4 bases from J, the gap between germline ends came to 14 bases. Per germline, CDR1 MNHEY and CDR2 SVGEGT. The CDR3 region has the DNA TGTGCCAGCAGTTTCCAGATGAATTCATACAATGAGCAGTTCTTC. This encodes CASSFQMNSYNEQFF.

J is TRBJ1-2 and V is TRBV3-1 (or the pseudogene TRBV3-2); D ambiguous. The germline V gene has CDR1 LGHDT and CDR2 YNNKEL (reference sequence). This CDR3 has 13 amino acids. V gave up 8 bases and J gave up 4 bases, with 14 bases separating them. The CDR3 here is CASRNAASYGYTF. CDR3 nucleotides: TGTGCCAGCCGGAACGCGGCGTCCTATGGCTACACCTTC.

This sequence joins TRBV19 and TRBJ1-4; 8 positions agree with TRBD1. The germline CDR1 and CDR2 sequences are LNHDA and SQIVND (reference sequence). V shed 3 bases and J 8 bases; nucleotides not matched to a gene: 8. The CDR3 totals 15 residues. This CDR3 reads CASSIQGAGMEKLFF. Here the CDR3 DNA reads TGTGCCAGTAGTATCCAGGGGGCTGGTATGGAAAAACTGTTTTTT.

In DNA, the CDR3 is TGTGCCAGCAGCTCCCGCGCAGGGGGCTACACCTTC. Encoded protein: CASSSRAGGYTF. The rearrangement joins TRBV7-8 to TRBJ1-2, with D maybe TRBD1 (5 bases). V gave up 4 bases and J gave up 8 bases, with 11 bases separating them. This CDR3 has 12 amino acids. The germline V gene has CDR1 SGHVS and CDR2 FQNEAQ.

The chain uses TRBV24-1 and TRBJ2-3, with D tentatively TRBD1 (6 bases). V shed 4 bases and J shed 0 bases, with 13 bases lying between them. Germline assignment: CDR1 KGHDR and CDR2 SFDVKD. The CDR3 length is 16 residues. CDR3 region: CATSDHITGSTDTQYF. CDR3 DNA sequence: TGTGCCACCAGTGACCACATCACAGGGAGCACAGATACGCAGTATTTT.

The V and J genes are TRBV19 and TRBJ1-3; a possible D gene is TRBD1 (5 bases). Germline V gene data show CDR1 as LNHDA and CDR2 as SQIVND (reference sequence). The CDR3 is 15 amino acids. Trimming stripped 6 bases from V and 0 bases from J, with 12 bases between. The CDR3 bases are TGTGCCAGTAGATCCGACAGTTACTCTGGAAACACCATATATTTT. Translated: CASRSDSYSGNTIYF.

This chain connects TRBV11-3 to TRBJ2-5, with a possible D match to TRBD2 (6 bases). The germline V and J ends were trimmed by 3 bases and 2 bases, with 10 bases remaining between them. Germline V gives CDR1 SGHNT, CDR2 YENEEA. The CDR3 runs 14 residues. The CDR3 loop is CASSFSGGQETQYF. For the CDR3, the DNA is TGTGCCAGCAGCTTCAGTGGAGGGCAAGAGACCCAGTACTTC. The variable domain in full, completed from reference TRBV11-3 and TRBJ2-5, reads EAGVVQSPRYKIIEKKQPVAFWCNPISGHNTLYWYLQNLGQGPELLIRYENEEAVDDSQLPKDRFSAERLKGVDSTLKIQPAELGDSAVYLCASSFSGGQETQYFGPGTRLLVL.

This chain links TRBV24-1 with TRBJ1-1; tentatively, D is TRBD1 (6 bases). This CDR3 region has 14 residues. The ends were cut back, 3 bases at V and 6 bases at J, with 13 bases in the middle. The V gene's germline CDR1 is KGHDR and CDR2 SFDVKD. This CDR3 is CATSDRGGSSEAFF. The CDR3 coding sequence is TGTGCCACCAGTGATCGGGGGGGCAGCTCTGAAGCTTTCTTT.